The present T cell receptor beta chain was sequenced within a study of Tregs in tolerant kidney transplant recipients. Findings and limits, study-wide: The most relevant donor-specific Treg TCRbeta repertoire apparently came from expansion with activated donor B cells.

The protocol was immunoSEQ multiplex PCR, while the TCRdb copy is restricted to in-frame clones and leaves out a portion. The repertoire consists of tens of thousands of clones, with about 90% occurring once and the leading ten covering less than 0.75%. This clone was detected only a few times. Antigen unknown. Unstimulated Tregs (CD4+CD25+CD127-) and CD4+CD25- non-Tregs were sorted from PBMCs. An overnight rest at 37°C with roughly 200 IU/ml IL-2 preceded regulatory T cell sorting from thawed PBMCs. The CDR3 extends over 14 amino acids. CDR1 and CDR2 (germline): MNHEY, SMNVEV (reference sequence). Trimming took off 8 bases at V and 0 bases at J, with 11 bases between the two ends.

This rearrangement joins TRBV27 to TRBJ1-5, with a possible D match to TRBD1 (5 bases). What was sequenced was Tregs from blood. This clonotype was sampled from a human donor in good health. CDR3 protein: CASSRGTSNQPQHF. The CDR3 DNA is TGTGCCAGCTCCCGAGGGACTAGCAATCAGCCCCAGCATTTT.